The rows below give T cell receptor beta chains drawn from one sample of a study of human T cells and chemical hapten exposure. MiXCR was run by TCRdb on the RACE reads, yielding one entry per CDR3 protein. The table has fewer than 500,000 distinct CDR3 sequences, about 4.4% seen once. The sample in question was whole blood, obtained in connection with sensitization to the hapten diphenylcyclopropenone (DPC). These receptor sequences come from a woman between 50 and 59 years old with alopecia areata. Some clones in this sample may be carry-over from other donors' samples. Each CDR3 is given with its conserved first and last residue. A D gene is named only where the DNA matches it firmly. Only some rows state a clone size, as once, few, many or a class for expanded clones.

>NA|TRBJ1-1|TRBV20-1|many
TGCAGTGCTAGAGAATCGACAGAAGCTTTCTTT
CSARESTEAFF
>NA|TRBJ2-5|TRBV7-6|many
TGTGCCAGCAGCCCCGTCATGGGGGCGGATCAAGAGACCCAGTACTTC
CASSPVMGADQETQYF
>NA|TRBJ1-3|TRBV7-9|many
TGTGCCAGCAGCTTGAGCTCTGGAAACACCATATATTTT
CASSLSSGNTIYF
>TRBD1|TRBJ2-5|TRBV5-5|many
TGTGCCAGCAGCCGTGGTAGGACAGGGGTAGGACAAGAGACCCAGTACTTC
CASSRGRTGVGQETQYF
>NA|TRBJ2-7|TRBV6-6|many
TGTGCCAGCGGGACAACAACCTACGAGCAGTACTTC
CASGTTTYEQYF
>NA|TRBJ1-3|TRBV21-1|many
TGTGCCAGCAGGCGGGACGTCGGAAACACCATATATTTT
CASRRDVGNTIYF
>NA|TRBJ1-1|TRBV12-3/TRBV12-4|NA
TGTGCCAGCAGGGGGGGTGGCCCAGAATGGTTCTTT
CASRGGGPEWFF
>NA|TRBJ1-5|TRBV4-2|many
TGTGCCAGCAGCCAAGATCGTGCAGGGAAGAGTCAGCCCCAGCATTTT
CASSQDRAGKSQPQHF
>TRBD1|TRBJ1-4|TRBV6-1|many
TGTGCCAGCAGTAGGACAGGCCCTAATGAAAAACTGTTTTTT
CASSRTGPNEKLFF
>NA|TRBJ1-1|TRBV12-3/TRBV12-4|many
TGTGCCAGCAGGAGACGGGAGATCCTGGCCGACACTGAAGCTTTCTTT
CASRRREILADTEAFF
>NA|TRBJ1-4|TRBV7-7|NA
TGTGCCAGCAGCTTAGTTCTGAATGAAAAACTGTTTTTT
CASSLVLNEKLFF
>NA|TRBJ2-7|TRBV20-1|many
TGCAGTGCTAGAGATTCGGGGCGGCCTGCCTACGAGCAGTACTTC
CSARDSGRPAYEQYF
>NA|TRBJ2-3|TRBV18|few
TGTGCCAGCTCAACCGGGCTTGGGGATACGCAGTATTTT
CASSTGLGDTQYF